The source of this T cell receptor beta chain is a study of identical twins. The V end was cut by 4 bases, the J end by 5 bases, with 18 bases between. The CDR3 extends over 15 amino acids. CDR1 SGHRS and CDR2 YFSETQ come from the germline V gene. TCRdb re-analysed the 5' RACE reads in MiXCR, keeping a single row per CDR3 protein. Of around 1.7 million distinct CDR3 sequences in the sample, around 29% are singletons; the top ten hold about 0.27%. The material sequenced was cord blood. V gene TRBV5-1 combines with J gene TRBJ1-1; perhaps TRBD1 as D (6 bases). This clonotype was obtained from a newborn girl in good health. CDR3 coding DNA: TGCGCCAGCAGCCATTATCTCAGGGGTCGGACTGAAGCTTTCTTT. Protein: CASSHYLRGRTEAFF.